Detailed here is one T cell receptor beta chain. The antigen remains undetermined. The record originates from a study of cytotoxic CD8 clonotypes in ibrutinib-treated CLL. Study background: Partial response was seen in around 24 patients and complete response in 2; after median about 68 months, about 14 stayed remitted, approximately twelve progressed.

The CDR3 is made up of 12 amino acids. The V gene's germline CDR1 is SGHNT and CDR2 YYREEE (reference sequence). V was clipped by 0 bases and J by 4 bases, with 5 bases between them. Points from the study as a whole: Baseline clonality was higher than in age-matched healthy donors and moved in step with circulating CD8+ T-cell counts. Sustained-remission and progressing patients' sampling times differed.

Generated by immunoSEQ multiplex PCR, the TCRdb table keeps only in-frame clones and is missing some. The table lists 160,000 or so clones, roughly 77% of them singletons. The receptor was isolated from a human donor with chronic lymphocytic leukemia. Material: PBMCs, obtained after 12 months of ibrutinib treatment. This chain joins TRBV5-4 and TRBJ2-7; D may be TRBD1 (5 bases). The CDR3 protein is CASSLEGYEQYF. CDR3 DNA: TGTGCCAGCAGCTTGGAGGGGTACGAGCAGTACTTC. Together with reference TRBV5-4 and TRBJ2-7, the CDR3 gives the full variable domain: ETGVTQSPTHLIKTRGQQVTLRCSSQSGHNTVSWYQQALGQGPQFIFQYYREEENGRGNFPPRFSGLQFPNYSSELNVNALELDDSALYLCASSLEGYEQYFGPGTRLTVT.